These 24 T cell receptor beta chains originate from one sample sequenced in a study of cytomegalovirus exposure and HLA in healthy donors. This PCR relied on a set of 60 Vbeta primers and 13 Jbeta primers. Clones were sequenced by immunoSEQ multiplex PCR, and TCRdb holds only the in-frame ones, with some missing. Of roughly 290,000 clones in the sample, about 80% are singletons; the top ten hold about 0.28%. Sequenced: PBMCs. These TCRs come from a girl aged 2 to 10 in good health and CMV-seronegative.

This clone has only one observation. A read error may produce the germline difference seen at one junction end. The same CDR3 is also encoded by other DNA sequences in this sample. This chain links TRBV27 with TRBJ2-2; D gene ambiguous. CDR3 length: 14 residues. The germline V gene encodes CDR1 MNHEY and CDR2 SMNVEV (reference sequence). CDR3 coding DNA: TGTGCCAGTAGTTTTCGCGCCAACACCGGGGAGCTGTTTTTT. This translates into CASSFRANTGELFF.

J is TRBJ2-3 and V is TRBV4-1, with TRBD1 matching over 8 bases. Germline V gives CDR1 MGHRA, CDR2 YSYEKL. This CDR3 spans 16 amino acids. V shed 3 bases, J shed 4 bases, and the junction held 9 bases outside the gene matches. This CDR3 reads CASSQQDRGGADTQYF. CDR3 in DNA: TGCGCCAGCAGCCAGCAAGACAGGGGTGGGGCAGATACGCAGTATTTT.

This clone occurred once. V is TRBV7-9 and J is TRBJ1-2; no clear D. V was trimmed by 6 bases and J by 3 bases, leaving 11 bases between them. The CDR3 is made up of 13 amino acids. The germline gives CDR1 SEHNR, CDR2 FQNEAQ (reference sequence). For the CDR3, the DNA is TGTGCCAGCAGGGAGAACACCGACTATGGCTACACCTTC. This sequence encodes CASRENTDYGYTF.

CDR3 in DNA: TGCGCCAGCAGTAGTAACGAGCGCACAGATACGCAGTATTTT. This gives the protein CASSSNERTDTQYF. The rearrangement uses TRBV10-1 and TRBJ2-3; D gene unclear. Germline V lookup: CDR1 WNHNN, CDR2 SYGVQD (reference sequence). V was clipped by 5 bases and J by 1 base, with 10 bases between them. The CDR3 is 14 residues long.

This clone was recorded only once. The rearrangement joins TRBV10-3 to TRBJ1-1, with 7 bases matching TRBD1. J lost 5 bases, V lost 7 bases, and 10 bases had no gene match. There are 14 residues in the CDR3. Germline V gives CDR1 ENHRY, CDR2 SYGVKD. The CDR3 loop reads CAINMQGGRTEAFF. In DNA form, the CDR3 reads TGTGCCATCAACATGCAGGGGGGTAGGACTGAAGCTTTCTTT.

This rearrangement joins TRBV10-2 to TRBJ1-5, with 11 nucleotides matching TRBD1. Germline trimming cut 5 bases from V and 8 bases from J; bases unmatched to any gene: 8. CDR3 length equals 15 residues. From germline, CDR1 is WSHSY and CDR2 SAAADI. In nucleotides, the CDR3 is TGCGCCAGCAGTCCTACCGGGACAGGGGGAGAGCCCCAGCATTTT. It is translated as CASSPTGTGGEPQHF.

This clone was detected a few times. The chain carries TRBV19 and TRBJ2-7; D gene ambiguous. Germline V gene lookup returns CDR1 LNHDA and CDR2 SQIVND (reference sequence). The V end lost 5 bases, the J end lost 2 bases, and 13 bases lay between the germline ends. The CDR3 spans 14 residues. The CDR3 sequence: CASSLPGSPYEQYF. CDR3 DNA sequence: TGTGCCAGTAGTTTACCGGGTTCTCCCTACGAGCAGTACTTC. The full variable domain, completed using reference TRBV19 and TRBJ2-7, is DGGITQSPKYLFRKEGQNVTLSCEQNLNHDAMYWYRQDPGQGLRLIYYSQIVNDFQKGDIAEGYSVSREKKESFPLTVTSAQKNPTAFYLCASSLPGSPYEQYFGPGTRLTVT.

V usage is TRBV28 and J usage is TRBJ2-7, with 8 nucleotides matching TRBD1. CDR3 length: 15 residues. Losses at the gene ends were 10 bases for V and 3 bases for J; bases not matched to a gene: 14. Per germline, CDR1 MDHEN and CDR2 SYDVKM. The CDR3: CATTYGQGGFYEQYF. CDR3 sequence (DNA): TGTGCCACGACGTACGGACAGGGTGGTTTCTACGAGCAGTACTTC.

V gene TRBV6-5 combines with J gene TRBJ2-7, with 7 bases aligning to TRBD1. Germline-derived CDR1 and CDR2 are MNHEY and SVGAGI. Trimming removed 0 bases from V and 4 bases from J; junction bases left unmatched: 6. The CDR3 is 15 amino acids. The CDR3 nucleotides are TGTGCCAGCAGTTACTCGAAGGGACAGCTTTACGAGCAGTACTTC. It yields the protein CASSYSKGQLYEQYF.

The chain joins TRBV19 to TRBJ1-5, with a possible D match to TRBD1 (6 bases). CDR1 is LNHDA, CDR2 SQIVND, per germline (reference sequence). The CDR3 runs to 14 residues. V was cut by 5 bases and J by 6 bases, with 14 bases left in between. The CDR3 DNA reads TGTGCCAGTAGTGAGGGGGGGGCGAGTCAGCCCCAGCATTTT. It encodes CASSEGGASQPQHF.

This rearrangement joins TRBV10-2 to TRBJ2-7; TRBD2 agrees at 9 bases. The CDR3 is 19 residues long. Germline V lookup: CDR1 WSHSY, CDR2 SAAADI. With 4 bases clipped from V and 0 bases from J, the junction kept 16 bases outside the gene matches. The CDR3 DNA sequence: TGCGCCAGCAGTGTAAAAGGACTAGCGCCCCATCGGATCTCCTACGAGCAGTACTTC. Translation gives CASSVKGLAPHRISYEQYF.

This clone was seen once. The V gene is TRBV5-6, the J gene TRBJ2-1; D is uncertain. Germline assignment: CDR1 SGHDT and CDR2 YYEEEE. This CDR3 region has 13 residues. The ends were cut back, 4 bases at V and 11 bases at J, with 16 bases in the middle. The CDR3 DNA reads TGTGCCAGCAGCAATTCTAGGTATGTTAAGCAGTTCTTC. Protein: CASSNSRYVKQFF. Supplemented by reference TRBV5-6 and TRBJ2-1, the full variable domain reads DAGVTQSPTHLIKTRGQQVTLRCSPKSGHDTVSWYQQALGQGPQFIFQYYEEEERQRGNFPDRFSGHQFPNYSSELNVNALLLGDSALYLCASSNSRYVKQFFGPGTRLTVL.

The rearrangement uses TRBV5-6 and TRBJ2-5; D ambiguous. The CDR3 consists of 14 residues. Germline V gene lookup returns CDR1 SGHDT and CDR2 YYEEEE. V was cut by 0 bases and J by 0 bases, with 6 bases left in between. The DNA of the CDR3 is TGTGCCAGCAGCTTGGGGGCCAACCAAGAGACCCAGTACTTC. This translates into CASSLGANQETQYF.

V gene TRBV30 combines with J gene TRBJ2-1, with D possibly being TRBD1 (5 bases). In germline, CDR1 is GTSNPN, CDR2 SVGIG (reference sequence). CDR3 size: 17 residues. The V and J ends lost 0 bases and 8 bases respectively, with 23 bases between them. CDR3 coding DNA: TGTGCCTGGAGTGTACCACCGTGGGTCGGAACACAGGATGAGCAGTTCTTC. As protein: CAWSVPPWVGTQDEQFF.

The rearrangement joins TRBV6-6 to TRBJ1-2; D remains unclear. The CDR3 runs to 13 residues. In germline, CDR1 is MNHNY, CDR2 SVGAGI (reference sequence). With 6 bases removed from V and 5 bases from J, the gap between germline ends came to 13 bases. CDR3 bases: TGTGCCAGCAGCCCCTCCCCGTTGTATGGCTACACCTTC. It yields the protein CASSPSPLYGYTF.

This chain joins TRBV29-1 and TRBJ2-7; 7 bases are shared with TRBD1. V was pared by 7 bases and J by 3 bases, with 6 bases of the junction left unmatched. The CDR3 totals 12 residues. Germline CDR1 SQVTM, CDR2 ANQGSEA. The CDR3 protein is CSGGNRGYEQYF. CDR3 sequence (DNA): TGCAGCGGGGGCAACAGGGGCTACGAGCAGTACTTC.

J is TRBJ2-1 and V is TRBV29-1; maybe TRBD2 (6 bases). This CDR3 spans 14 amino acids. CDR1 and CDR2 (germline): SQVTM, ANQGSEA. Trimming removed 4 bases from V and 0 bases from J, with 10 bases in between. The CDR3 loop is CSVVAGSSYNEQFF. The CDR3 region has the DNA TGCAGCGTTGTGGCCGGGAGCTCCTACAATGAGCAGTTCTTC.

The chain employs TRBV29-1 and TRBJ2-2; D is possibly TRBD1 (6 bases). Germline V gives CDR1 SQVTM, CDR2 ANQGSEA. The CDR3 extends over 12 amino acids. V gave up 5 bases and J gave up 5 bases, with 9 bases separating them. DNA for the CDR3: TGCAGCGTTCGAGGACAGACCGGGGAGCTGTTTTTT. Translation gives CSVRGQTGELFF.

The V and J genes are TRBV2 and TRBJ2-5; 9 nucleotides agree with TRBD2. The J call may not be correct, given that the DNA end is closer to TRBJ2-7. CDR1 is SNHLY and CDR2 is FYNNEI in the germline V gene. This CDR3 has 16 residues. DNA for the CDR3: TGTGCCAGCAGTGATCACCAAGCGGGGGGCGCCTACGAGCAGTACTTC. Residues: CASSDHQAGGAYEQYF.

This CDR3 reads CASSDRQGLNTEAFF. The CDR3 DNA sequence: TGTGCCAGCAGCGATCGACAGGGGCTGAACACTGAAGCTTTCTTT. The V call is TRBV9, the J call TRBJ1-1; 8 bases agree with TRBD1. The CDR3 totals 15 residues. CDR1 is SGDLS and CDR2 is YYNGEE in the germline V gene. J gave up 0 bases and V 3 bases, and 4 bases lay outside the gene matches.

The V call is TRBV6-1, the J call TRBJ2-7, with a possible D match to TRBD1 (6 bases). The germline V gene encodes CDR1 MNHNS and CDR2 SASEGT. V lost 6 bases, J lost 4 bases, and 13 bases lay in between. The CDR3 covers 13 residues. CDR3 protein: CASSSTGNYEQYF. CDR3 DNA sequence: TGTGCCAGCAGCTCGACAGGAAATTACGAGCAGTACTTC.

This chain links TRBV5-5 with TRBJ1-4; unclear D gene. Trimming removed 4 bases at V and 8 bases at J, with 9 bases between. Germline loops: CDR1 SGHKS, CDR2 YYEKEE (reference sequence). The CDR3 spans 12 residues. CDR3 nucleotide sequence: TGTGCCAGCAGCAGATATGAGGAAAAACTGTTTTTT. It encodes CASSRYEEKLFF.

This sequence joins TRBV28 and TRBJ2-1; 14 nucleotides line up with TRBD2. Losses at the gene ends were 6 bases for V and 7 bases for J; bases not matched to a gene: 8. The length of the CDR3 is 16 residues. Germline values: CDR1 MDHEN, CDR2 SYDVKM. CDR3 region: CASRGTSGGRVNEQFF. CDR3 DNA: TGTGCCAGCAGGGGGACTAGCGGGGGCCGGGTTAATGAGCAGTTCTTC.

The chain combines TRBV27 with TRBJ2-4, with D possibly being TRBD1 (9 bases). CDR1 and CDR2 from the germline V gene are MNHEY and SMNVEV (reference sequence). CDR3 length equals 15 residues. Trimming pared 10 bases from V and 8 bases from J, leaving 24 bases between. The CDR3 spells CATSGGTGLTDIQYF. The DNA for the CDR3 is TGTGCCACTTCGGGGGGGACAGGGCTTACGGACATTCAGTACTTC.